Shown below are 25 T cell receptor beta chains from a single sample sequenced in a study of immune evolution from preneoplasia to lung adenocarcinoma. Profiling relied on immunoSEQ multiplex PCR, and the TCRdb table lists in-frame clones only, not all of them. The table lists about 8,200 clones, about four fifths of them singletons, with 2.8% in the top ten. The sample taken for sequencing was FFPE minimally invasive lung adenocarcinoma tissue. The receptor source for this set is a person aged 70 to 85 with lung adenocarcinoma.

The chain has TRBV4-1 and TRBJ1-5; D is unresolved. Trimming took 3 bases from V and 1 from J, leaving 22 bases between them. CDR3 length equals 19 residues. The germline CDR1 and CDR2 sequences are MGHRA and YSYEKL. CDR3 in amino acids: CASSHRDFPEGLSNQPQHF. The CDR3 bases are TGCGCCAGCAGCCACCGAGACTTCCCTGAAGGGCTCAGCAATCAGCCCCAGCATTTT.

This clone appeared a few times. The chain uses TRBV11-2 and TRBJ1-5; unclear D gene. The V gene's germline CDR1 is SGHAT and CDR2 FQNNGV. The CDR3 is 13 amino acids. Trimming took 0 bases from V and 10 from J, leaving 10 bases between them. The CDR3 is CASSLDWVQPQHF. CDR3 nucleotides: TGTGCCAGCAGCTTAGATTGGGTCCAACCCCAGCATTTT.

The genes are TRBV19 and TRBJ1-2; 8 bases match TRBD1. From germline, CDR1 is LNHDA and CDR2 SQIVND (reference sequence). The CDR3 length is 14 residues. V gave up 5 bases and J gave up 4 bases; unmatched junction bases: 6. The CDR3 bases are TGTGCCAGTAGTGGACAGGGAATCGCCTATGGCTACACCTTC. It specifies CASSGQGIAYGYTF.

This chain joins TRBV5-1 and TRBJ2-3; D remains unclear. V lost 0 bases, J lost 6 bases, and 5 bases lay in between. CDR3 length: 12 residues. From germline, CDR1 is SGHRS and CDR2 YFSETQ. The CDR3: CASSLEGDTQYF. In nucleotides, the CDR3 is TGCGCCAGCAGCTTGGAAGGGGATACGCAGTATTTT.

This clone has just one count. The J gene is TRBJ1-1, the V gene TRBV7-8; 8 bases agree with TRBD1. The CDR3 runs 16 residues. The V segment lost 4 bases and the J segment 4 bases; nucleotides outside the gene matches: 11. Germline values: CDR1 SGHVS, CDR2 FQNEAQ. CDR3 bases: TGTGCCAGCAGCTCCAACCCCGGACAGGGTGCCACTGAAGCTTTCTTT. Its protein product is CASSSNPGQGATEAFF.

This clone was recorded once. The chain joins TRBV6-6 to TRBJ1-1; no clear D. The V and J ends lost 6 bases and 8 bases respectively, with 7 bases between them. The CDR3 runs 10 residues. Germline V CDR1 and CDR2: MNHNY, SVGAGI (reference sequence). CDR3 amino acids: CASSSFEAFF. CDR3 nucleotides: TGTGCCAGCAGCTCGTTCGAAGCTTTCTTT.

DNA for the CDR3: TGTGCCAGCAGCCGATCCTACGAGCAGTACTTC. This gives the protein CASSRSYEQYF. The chain employs TRBV14 and TRBJ2-7; D not certain. V lost 4 bases and J lost 1, with 2 bases in between. The CDR3 extends over 11 amino acids. Germline CDR1 and CDR2: SGHDN and FVKESK.

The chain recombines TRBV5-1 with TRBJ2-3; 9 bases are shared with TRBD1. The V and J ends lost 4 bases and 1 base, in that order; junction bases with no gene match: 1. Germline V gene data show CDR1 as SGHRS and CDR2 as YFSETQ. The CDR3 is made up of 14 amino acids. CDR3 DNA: TGCGCCAGCAGCAGGACAGGGGGCACAGATACGCAGTATTTT. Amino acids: CASSRTGGTDTQYF.

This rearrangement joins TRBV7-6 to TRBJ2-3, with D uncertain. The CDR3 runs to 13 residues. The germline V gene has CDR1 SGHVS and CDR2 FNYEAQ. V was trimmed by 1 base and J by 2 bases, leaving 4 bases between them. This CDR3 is CASSLVYTDTQYF. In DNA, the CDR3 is TGTGCCAGCAGCTTAGTTTACACAGATACGCAGTATTTT.

CDR3 sequence reads: CASSQSDTQYF. CDR3 nucleotides: TGTGCCAGCAGCCAGTCCGATACGCAGTATTTT. The chain couples TRBV5-4 to TRBJ2-3; D ambiguous. CDR3 length: 11 amino acids. The germline V and J ends were trimmed by 4 bases and 6 bases, with 6 bases remaining between them. Germline V gene sequence: CDR1 SGHNT, CDR2 YYREEE (reference sequence).

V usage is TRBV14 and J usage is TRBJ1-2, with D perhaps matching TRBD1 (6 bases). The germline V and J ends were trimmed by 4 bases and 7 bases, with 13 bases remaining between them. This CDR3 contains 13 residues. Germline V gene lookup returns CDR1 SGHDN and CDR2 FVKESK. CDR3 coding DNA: TGTGCCAGCAGCCCCCGGAGGGGGGGTGGCTACACCTTC. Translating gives CASSPRRGGGYTF. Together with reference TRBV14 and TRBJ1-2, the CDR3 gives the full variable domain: EAGVTQFPSHSVIEKGQTVTLRCDPISGHDNLYWYRRVMGKEIKFLLHFVKESKQDESGMPNNRFLAERTGGTYSTLKVQPAELEDSGVYFCASSPRRGGGYTFGSGTRLTVV.

The CDR3 spells CASSPSTGTQETQYF. In DNA, the CDR3 is TGTGCCAGCTCACCTTCGACCGGGACCCAAGAGACCCAGTACTTC. V and J are TRBV18 and TRBJ2-5; D may be TRBD1 or TRBD2 (5 bases each). Per the germline V gene, CDR1 is KGHSH and CDR2 is LQKENI. Trimming took off 3 bases at V and 1 base at J, with 12 bases between the two ends. The length of the CDR3 is 15 residues.

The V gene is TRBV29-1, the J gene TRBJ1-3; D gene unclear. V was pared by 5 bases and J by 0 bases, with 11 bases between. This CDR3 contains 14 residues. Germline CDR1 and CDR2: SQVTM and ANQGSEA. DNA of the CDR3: TGCAGCGTTCGCCCTACTCTCTCTGGAAACACCATATATTTT. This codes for CSVRPTLSGNTIYF.

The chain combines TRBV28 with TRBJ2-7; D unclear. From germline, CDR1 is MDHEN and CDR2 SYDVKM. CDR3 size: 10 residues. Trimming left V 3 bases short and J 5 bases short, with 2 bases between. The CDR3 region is CASSLNEQYF. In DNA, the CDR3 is TGTGCCAGCAGTTTGAACGAGCAGTACTTC. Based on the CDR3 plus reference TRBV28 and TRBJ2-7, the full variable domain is DVKVTQSSRYLVKRTGEKVFLECVQDMDHENMFWYRQDPGLGLRLIYFSYDVKMKEKGDIPEGYSVSREKKERFSLILESASTNQTSMYLCASSLNEQYFGPGTRLTVT.

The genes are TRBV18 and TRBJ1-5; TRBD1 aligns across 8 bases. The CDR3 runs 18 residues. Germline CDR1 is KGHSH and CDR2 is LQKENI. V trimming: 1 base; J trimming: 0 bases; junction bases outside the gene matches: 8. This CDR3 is CASSPLQGDLYSNQPQHF. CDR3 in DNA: TGTGCCAGCTCACCACTACAGGGGGACCTCTATAGCAATCAGCCCCAGCATTTT.

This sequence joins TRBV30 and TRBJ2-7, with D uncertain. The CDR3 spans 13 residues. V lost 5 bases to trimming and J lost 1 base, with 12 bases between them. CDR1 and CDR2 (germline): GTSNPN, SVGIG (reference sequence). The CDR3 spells CAWDSPPSYEQYF. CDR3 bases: TGTGCCTGGGACTCACCGCCTTCCTACGAGCAGTACTTC.

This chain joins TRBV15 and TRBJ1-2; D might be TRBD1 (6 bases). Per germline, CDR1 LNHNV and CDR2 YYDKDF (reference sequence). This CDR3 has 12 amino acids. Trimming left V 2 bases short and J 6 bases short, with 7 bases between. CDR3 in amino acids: CATSRHRDGYTF. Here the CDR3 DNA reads TGTGCCACCAGCAGACACAGGGATGGCTACACCTTC.

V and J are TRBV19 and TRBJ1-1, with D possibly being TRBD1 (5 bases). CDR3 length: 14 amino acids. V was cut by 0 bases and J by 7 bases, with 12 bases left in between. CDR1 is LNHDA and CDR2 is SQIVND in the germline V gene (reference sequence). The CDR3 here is CASSIDPGSDEAFF. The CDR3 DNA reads TGTGCCAGTAGTATAGATCCAGGGTCGGATGAAGCTTTCTTT.

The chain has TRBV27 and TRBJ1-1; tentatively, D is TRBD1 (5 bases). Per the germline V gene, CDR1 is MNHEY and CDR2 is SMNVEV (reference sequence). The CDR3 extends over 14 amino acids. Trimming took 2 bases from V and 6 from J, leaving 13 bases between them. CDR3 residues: CASSLEGTGAEAFF. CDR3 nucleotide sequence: TGTGCCAGCAGTTTAGAGGGGACTGGGGCTGAAGCTTTCTTT.

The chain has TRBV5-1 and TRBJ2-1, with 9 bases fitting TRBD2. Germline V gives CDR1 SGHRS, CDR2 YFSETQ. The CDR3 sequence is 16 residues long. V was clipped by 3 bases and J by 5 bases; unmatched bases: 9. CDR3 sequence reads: CASSSQGSGSHNEQFF. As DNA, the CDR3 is TGCGCCAGCAGCTCACAGGGTAGCGGGAGCCACAATGAGCAGTTCTTC. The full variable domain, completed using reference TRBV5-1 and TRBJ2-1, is KAGVTQTPRYLIKTRGQQVTLSCSPISGHRSVSWYQQTPGQGLQFLFEYFSETQRNKGNFPGRFSGRQFSNSRSEMNVSTLELGDSALYLCASSSQGSGSHNEQFFGPGTRLTVL.

The CDR3 spells CASSHVGDSRNQPQHF. In DNA, the CDR3 is TGTGCCAGCAGCCACGTCGGGGACAGTCGTAATCAGCCCCAGCATTTT. The chain uses TRBV4-2 and TRBJ1-5, with 7 bases matching TRBD1. This CDR3 comprises 16 residues. Germline V gene lookup returns CDR1 LGHNA and CDR2 YNFKEQ. The junction had 9 bases not matched to a gene; V was cut back by 3 bases and J by 4 bases.

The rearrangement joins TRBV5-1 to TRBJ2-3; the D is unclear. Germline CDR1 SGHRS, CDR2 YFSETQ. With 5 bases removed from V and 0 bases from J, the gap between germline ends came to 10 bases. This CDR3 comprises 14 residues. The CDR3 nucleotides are TGCGCCAGCAGTAGAGCAACTAGCACAGATACGCAGTATTTT. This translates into CASSRATSTDTQYF.

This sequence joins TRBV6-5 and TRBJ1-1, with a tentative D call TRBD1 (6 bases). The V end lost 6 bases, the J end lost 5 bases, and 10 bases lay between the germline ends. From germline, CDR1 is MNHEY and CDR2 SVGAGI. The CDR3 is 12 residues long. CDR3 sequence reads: CASSSGVTEAFF. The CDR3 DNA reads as TGTGCCAGCAGCTCAGGGGTGACTGAAGCTTTCTTT.

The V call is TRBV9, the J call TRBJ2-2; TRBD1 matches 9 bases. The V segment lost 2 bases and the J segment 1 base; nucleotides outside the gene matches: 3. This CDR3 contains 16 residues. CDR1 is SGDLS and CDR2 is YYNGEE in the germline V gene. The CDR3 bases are TGTGCCAGCAGCGTTGGGACAGGGAGGAACACCGGGGAGCTGTTTTTT. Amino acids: CASSVGTGRNTGELFF.

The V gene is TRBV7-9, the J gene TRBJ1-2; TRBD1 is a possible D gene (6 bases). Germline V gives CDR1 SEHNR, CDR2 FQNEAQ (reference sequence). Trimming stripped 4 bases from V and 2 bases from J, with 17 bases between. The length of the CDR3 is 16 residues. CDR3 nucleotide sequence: TGTGCCAGCAGCTCTAACTTAGGGGGGGGCAACTATGGCTACACCTTC. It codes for CASSSNLGGGNYGYTF.